The 10 T cell receptor beta chains below were found in one sample sequenced in a study of long-term antiretroviral therapy in people with HIV. The assay, immunoSEQ v3.0, was run at survey level. Measured with immunoSEQ multiplex PCR; TCRdb has only the in-frame clones, and not every one. Of around 21,000 clones in the sample, 82% were seen once. Sample: unsorted PBMCs, taken at the start of antiretroviral therapy. The source of these receptors is a man aged 45-60 years with HIV.

V is TRBV4-1 and J is TRBJ1-2; maybe TRBD1 (5 bases). Germline CDR1 MGHRA, CDR2 YSYEKL. The V end lost 0 bases, the J end lost 8 bases, and 16 bases lay between the germline ends. CDR3 size: 15 residues. This CDR3 reads CASSQEPQGVGGYTF. CDR3 coding DNA: TGCGCCAGCAGCCAAGAACCCCAAGGGGTGGGAGGCTACACCTTC.

A single count supports this clone. The CDR3 nucleotides are TGTGCCAGTAGTATGTTAGGGGCGAAAACTGAAGCTTTCTTT. Protein product: CASSMLGAKTEAFF. The chain has TRBV19 and TRBJ1-1, with D perhaps matching TRBD1 (5 bases). Between the trimmed V and J ends, which lost 3 bases and 5 bases, there was a span of 13 bases. This CDR3 contains 14 residues. Germline assignment: CDR1 LNHDA and CDR2 SQIVND (reference sequence).

This clone was detected a few times. The V gene is TRBV14, the J gene TRBJ2-7, with 8 bases fitting TRBD2. The V segment lost 1 base and the J segment 2 bases; nucleotides outside the gene matches: 10. Germline CDR1 SGHDN, CDR2 FVKESK. The CDR3 has 17 amino acids. The CDR3 loop is CASSQGLAGGLTYEQYF. The DNA for the CDR3 is TGTGCCAGCAGCCAAGGGCTTGCGGGAGGCCTCACCTACGAGCAGTACTTC.

This chain links TRBV18 with TRBJ1-5; TRBD1 might be the D (5 bases). From germline, CDR1 is KGHSH and CDR2 LQKENI. This CDR3 spans 15 amino acids. V lost 0 bases and J 7 bases, leaving 13 bases between the germline ends. CDR3 in DNA: TGTGCCAGCTCACCACCTGGAGGGGAGGGACAGCCCCAGCATTTT. It specifies CASSPPGGEGQPQHF.

A remark on this clone: One junction end does not reproduce the germline sequence, and a read error may be involved. The rearrangement links TRBV7-2 to TRBJ2-7; possible D gene TRBD1, 6 bases. The CDR3 contains 13 residues. Germline V gene lookup returns CDR1 SGHTA and CDR2 FQGNSA. The CDR3 region has the DNA TGTGCCAGCAGCTTAGATCGACAGGTCACCCCTGACTTC. Translating it yields CASSLDRQVTPDF. The variable domain in full, with the rest retrieved from reference TRBV7-2 and TRBJ2-7, is GAGVSQSPSNKVTEKGKDVELRCDPISGHTALYWYRQSLGQGLEFLIYFQGNSAPDKSGLPSDRFSAERTGGSVSTLTIQRTQQEDSAVYLCASSLDRQVTPDFGPGTRLTVT.

This clone ranks as medium-sized. The rearrangement uses TRBV27 and TRBJ1-1, with 7 bases matching TRBD1. Per germline, CDR1 MNHEY and CDR2 SMNVEV (reference sequence). The CDR3 loop spans 17 amino acids. Trimming at V came to 1 base and at J to 4 bases, leaving 12 bases not matched to a gene. CDR3 loop: CASSLWGTAGGGTEAFF. Here the CDR3 DNA reads TGTGCCAGCAGTTTATGGGGGACAGCGGGTGGAGGCACTGAAGCTTTCTTT.

The J gene is TRBJ2-2, the V gene TRBV7-9; TRBD1 aligns across 8 bases. CDR3 length: 16 amino acids. The germline V gene has CDR1 SEHNR and CDR2 FQNEAQ (reference sequence). After removal of 7 bases from V and 2 bases from J, the junction contained 9 bases not matched to a gene. The DNA for the CDR3 is TGTGCCAGCATCCTGACAGGGGACCTCAACACCGGGGAGCTGTTTTTT. Translation: CASILTGDLNTGELFF.

The chain combines TRBV2 with TRBJ2-3; 8 bases agree with TRBD1. Looked up from germline, CDR1 is SNHLY and CDR2 is FYNNEI. The trim removed 3 bases at V and 6 bases at J, leaving 5 bases unmatched. The CDR3 length is 14 residues. This CDR3 reads CASSDTGGGDTQYF. The CDR3 DNA sequence: TGTGCCAGCAGTGATACAGGGGGTGGGGATACGCAGTATTTT.

This clone is a singleton in its sample. The gene calls are TRBV2 and TRBJ2-5; no definite D call. V lost 3 bases, J lost 3 bases, and 11 bases lay in between. This CDR3 is built from 14 residues. Germline CDR1 is SNHLY and CDR2 is FYNNEI. Here the CDR3 reads CASSDPQPKETQYF. The CDR3 bases are TGTGCCAGCAGTGACCCGCAACCCAAAGAGACCCAGTACTTC.

This clone turned up a few times. The chain carries TRBV18 and TRBJ2-7; D is undetermined. The CDR3 covers 14 residues. Germline-derived CDR1 and CDR2 are KGHSH and LQKENI. Between the trimmed V and J ends, which lost 3 bases and 0 bases, there was a span of 9 bases. The CDR3 coding sequence is TGTGCCAGCTCACCGATTCAGGACTCCTACGAGCAGTACTTC. It is translated as CASSPIQDSYEQYF.